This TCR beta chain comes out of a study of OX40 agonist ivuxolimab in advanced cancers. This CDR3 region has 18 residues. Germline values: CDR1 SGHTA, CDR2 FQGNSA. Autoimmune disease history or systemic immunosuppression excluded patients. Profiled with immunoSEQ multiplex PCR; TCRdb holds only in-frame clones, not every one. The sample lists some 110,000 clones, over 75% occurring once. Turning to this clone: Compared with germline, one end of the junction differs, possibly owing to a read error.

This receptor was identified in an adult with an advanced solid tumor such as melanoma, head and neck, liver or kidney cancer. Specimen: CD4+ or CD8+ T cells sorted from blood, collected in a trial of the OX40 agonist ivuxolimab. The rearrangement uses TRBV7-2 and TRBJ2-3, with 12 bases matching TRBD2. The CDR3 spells CAGSLEASGGASSDTQYF. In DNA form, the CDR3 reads TGTGCCGGCAGCTTAGAGGCTAGCGGGGGGGCCTCATCAGATACGCAGTATTTT.